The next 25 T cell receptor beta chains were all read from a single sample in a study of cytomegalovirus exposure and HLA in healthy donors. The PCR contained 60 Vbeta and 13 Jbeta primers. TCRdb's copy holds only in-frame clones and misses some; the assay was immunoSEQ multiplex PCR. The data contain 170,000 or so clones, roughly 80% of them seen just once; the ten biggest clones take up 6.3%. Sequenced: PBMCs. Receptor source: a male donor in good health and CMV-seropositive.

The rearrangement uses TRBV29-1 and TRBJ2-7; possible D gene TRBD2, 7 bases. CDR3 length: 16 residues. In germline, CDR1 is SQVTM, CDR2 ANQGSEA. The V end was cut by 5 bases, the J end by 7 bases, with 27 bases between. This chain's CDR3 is CSVKVGGRTVKEEQYF. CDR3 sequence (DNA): TGCAGCGTTAAAGTGGGGGGGAGGACAGTCAAAGAAGAGCAGTACTTC.

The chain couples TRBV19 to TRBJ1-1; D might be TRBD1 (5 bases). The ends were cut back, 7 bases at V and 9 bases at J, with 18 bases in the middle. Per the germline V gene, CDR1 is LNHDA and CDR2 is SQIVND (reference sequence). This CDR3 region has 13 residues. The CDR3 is CASILPTGTQAFF. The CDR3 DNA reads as TGTGCCAGTATCCTCCCAACGGGGACTCAAGCTTTCTTT.

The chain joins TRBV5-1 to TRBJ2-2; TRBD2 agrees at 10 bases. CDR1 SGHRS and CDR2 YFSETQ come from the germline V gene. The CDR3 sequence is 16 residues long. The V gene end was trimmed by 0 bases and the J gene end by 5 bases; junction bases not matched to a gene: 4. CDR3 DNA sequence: TGCGCCAGCAGCTTGGCCGGGACTAGCGCAACCGGGGAGCTGTTTTTT. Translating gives CASSLAGTSATGELFF.

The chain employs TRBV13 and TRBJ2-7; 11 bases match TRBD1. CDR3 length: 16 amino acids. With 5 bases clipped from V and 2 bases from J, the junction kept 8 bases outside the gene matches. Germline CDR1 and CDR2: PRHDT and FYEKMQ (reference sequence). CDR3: CASSPAGQGATYEQYF. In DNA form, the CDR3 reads TGTGCCAGCAGCCCGGCCGGACAGGGGGCGACCTACGAGCAGTACTTC.

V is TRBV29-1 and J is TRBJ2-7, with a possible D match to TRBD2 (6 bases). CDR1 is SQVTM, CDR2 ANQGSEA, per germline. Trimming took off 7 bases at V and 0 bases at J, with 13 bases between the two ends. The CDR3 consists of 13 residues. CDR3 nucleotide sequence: TGCAGCGCCGTAGCGGAGAGCTCCTACGAGCAGTACTTC. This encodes CSAVAESSYEQYF.

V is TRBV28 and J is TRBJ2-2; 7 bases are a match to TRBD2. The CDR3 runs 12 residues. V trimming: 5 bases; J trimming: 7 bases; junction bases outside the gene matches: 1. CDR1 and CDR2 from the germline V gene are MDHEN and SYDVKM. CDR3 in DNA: TGTGCCAGCAGTCGGGACTACGGGGAGCTGTTTTTT. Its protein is CASSRDYGELFF.

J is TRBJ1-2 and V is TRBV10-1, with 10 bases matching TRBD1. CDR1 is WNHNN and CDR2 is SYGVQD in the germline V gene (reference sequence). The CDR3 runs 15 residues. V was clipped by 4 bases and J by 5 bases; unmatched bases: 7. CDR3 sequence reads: CASSGGDRGVYGYTF. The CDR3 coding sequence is TGCGCCAGCAGTGGAGGGGACAGGGGAGTTTATGGCTACACCTTC.

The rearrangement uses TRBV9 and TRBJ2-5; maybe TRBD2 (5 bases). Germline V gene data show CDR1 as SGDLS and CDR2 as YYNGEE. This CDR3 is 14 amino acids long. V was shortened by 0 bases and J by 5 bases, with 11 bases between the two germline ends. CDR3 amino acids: CASSVAEGSETQYF. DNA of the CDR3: TGTGCCAGCAGCGTAGCTGAGGGCAGCGAGACCCAGTACTTC.

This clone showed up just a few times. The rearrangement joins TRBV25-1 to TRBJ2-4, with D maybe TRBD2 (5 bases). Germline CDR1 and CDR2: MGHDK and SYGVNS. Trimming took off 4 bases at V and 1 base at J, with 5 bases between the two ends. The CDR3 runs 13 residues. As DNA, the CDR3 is TGTGCCAGCAGTGCGGGGGCCAAAAACATTCAGTACTTC. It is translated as CASSAGAKNIQYF.

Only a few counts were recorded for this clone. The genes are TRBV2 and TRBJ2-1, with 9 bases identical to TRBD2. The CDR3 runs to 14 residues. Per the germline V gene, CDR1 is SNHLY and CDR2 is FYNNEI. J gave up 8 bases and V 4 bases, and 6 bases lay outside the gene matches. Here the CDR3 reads CASSASGIKDEQFF. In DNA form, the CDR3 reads TGTGCCAGCAGTGCTAGCGGGATTAAAGATGAGCAGTTCTTC.

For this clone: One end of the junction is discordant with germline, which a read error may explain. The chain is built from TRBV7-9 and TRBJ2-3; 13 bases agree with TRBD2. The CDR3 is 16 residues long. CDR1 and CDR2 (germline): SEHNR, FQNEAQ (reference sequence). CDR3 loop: CSSSITSGRAIDTQYF. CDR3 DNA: TGTTCCAGCAGCATCACTAGCGGGAGGGCAATAGATACGCAGTATTTT. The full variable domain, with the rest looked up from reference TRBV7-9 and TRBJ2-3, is DTGVSQNPRHKITKRGQNVTFRCDPISEHNRLYWYRQTLGQGPEFLTYFQNEAQLEKSRLLSDRFSAERPKGSFSTLEIQRTEQGDSAMYLCSSSITSGRAIDTQYFGPGTRLTVL.

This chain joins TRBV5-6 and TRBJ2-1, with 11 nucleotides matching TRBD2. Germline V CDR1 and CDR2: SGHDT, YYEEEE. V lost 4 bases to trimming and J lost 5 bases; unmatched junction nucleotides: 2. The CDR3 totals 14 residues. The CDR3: CASSILAGDNEQFF. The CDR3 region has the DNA TGTGCCAGCAGCATACTAGCGGGAGACAATGAGCAGTTCTTC.

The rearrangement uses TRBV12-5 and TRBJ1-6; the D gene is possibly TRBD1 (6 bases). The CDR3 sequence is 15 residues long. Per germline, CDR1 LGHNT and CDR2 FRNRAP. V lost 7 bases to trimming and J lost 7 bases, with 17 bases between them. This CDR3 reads CASAPGVASNSPLHF. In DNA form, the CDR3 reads TGTGCTAGTGCCCCAGGGGTGGCGAGCAATTCACCCCTCCACTTT.

The CDR3, as DNA: TGCGCCAGCAGCTTGGCAGGACAGGGGAGAGAGACCCAGTACTTC. Residues: CASSLAGQGRETQYF. This chain links TRBV5-1 with TRBJ2-5; 9 positions match TRBD1. CDR1 and CDR2 from the germline V gene are SGHRS and YFSETQ. There are 15 residues in the CDR3. V trimming: 0 bases; J trimming: 4 bases; junction bases outside the gene matches: 4.

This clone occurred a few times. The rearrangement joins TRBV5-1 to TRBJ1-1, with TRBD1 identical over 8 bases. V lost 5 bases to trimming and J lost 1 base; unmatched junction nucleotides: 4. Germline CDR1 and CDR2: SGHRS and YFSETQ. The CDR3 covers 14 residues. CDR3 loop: CASSGQGGNTEAFF. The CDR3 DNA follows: TGCGCCAGCAGTGGACAGGGTGGGAACACTGAAGCTTTCTTT.

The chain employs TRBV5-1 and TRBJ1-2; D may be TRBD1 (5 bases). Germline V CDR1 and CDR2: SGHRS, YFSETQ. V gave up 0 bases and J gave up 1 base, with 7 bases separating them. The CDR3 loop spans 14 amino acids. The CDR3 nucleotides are TGCGCCAGCAGCTTGGGGGGCCATAACTATGGCTACACCTTC. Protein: CASSLGGHNYGYTF.

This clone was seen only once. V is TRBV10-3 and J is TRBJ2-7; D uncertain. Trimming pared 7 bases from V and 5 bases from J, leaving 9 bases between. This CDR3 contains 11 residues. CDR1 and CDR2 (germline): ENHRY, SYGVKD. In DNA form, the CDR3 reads TGTGCCATCATGGCGGCTGACGAGCAGTACTTC. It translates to CAIMAADEQYF.

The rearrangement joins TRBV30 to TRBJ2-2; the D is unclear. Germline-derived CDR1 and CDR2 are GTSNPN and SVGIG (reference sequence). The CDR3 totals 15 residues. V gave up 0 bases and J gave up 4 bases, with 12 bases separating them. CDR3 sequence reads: CAWSVRFPITGELFF. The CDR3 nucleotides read TGTGCCTGGAGTGTGCGGTTCCCAATCACCGGGGAGCTGTTTTTT.

CDR3 region: CASSLGQGTDTQYF. CDR3 DNA: TGTGCCAGCAGCTTAGGACAAGGCACAGATACGCAGTATTTT. The V gene is TRBV13, the J gene TRBJ2-3; no definite D call. The germline CDR1 and CDR2 sequences are PRHDT and FYEKMQ (reference sequence). V shed 0 bases and J shed 1 base, with 5 bases lying between them. The CDR3 contains 14 residues.

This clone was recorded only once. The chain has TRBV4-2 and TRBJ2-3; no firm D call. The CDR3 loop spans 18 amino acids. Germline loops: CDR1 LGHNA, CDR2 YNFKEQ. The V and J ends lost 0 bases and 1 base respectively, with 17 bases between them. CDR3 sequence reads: CASSQDPAVGLGTDTQYF. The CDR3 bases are TGTGCCAGCAGCCAAGACCCCGCCGTGGGTCTAGGCACAGATACGCAGTATTTT.

The CDR3 coding sequence is TGTGCCAGCAAACCGGACAGACTGAACACTGAAGCTTTCTTT. Amino acid sequence: CASKPDRLNTEAFF. The chain combines TRBV6-5 with TRBJ1-1; a possible D gene is TRBD1 (6 bases). V was pared by 7 bases and J by 0 bases, with 12 bases between. The CDR3 is 14 amino acids. Per germline, CDR1 MNHEY and CDR2 SVGAGI.

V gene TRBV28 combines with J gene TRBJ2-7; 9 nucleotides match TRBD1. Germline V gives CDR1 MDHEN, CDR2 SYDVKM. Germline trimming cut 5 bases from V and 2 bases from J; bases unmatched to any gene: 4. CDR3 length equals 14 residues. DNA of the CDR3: TGTGCCAGCAGTCCGGGACAGGGTCCCTACGAGCAGTACTTC. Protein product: CASSPGQGPYEQYF. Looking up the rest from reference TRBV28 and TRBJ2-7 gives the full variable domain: DVKVTQSSRYLVKRTGEKVFLECVQDMDHENMFWYRQDPGLGLRLIYFSYDVKMKEKGDIPEGYSVSREKKERFSLILESASTNQTSMYLCASSPGQGPYEQYFGPGTRLTVT.

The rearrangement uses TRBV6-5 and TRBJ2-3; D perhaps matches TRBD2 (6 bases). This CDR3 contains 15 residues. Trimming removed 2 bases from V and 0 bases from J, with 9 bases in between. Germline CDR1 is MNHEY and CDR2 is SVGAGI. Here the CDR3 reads CASSYGTLSTDTQYF. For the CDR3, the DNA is TGTGCCAGCAGTTACGGGACTCTGAGCACAGATACGCAGTATTTT.

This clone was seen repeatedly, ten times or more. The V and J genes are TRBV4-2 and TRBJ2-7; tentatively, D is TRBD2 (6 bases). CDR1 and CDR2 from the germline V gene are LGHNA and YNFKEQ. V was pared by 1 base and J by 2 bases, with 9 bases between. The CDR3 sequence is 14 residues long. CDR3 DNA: TGTGCCAGCAGCCAAGGACTAGGCGCCTACGAGCAGTACTTC. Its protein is CASSQGLGAYEQYF.

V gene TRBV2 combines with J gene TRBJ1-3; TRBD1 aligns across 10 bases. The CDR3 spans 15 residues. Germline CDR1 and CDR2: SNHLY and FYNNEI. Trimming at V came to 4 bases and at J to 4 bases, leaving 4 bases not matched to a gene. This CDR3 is CASSGRQGAGNTIYF. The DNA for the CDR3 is TGTGCCAGCAGTGGGAGACAGGGGGCAGGAAACACCATATATTTT.